This T cell receptor (beta chain) was found in a study of PD-L1 blockade in urothelial cancer (dated by TCRdb to 2016 to 2017). Background for the entire study: All patients started therapy in about 2014 and received atezolizumab 1,200 mg intravenously every 3 weeks. About nine tenths of the roughly 29 patients were males with bladder-origin urothelial cancer, and about 65% of the 29 reported a prior smoking history. Patients had an ECOG performance status of 0 or 1 and had received between 0 and 3 prior chemotherapy regimens. Blood samples were analyzed at 3 weeks after treatment start (second dose) and at 6 weeks after treatment start. A median of about 140,000 T cells and fewer than 85,000 unique TCRs was obtained from blood samples, and a median clonality of roughly 0.08 was observed. Somatic, immune and clinical correlates of response to PD-L1 blockade with atezolizumab in urothelial cancer were the focus of an exploratory multi-omic analysis. TCR sequencing covered pretreatment tumor samples and matched, serially collected peripheral blood taken before and after atezolizumab treatment. Durable clinical benefit meant progression-free survival longer than 6 months, and TCR features were also tested against progression-free and overall survival. In the same patients, whole exome sequencing and RNA sequencing of pretreatment tumors were performed in addition to TCR sequencing. Roughly 10 patients achieved durable clinical benefit and around 19 did not. Pretreatment blood TCR-seq was available for about 27 patients, at least one posttreatment blood collection was obtained for 24 patients, and tumor TCR-seq was available for 24 patients.

Reading from cysteine to phenylalanine, the CDR3 counts 13 amino acids. Only the CDR3 part of the read is kept: 39 bases, read in frame from the first base. The CDR1 and CDR2 encoded by the germline V gene are SGHDT and YYEEEE. The germline ends are 7 bases apart after V is trimmed by 2 bases and J by 5 bases. A total of roughly 31 patients with locally advanced or metastatic urothelial carcinoma, treated at Memorial Sloan Kettering on a trial protocol, made up the cohort. Peripheral blood mononuclear cells were collected pretreatment and during treatment, with between 1 and 8 total time points per patient. The Qiagen DNeasy Blood extraction kit was used to purify genomic DNA from total PBMCs and tumor samples. PBMCs were collected pretreatment and during treatment, and were isolated and stored as previously described. As regards this clone: The specificity of this receptor is unknown. Qualities for individual bases were not recorded, and no much larger clone is one base off.

To estimate absolute template abundance from read counts, synthetic TCR analog templates were spiked into each PCR. The immunoSEQ assay was used to amplify TCRbeta CDR3 regions from genomic DNA with bias-controlled V and J gene primers. Sequencing of rearranged TCRbeta segments was performed at approximately 20X coverage. In the original analysis: Clustering was used to correct sequencing errors, and CDR3s were annotated against IMGT so that V, D and J genes could be assigned. Downstream analyses used only productive TCRbeta rearrangements and left out out-of-frame or stop-codon sequences. To compute clonality, Shannon entropy was normalized by the log of the number of unique productive sequences and then subtracted from one. Clones differing between time points or between blood and tumor were identified using Fisher's exact test with Benjamini-Hochberg correction, with an adjusted p below 0.01 applied as the threshold. What TCRdb holds here is the immuneACCESS table cut down to in-frame rearrangements. Part of the clones is not present; checked against another copy, under half of the missing clones reflect an unresolved V gene, and the others are unexplained. D and trimming were read from the DNA, whereas the V and J calls and clone size are those reported in that table. Across this sample there are under 90,000 clones, with 90% seen only once. The ten most abundant clones make up roughly 9.4% of the sample.

Overall results and qualifications from the work: A pretreatment peripheral blood TCR clonality below the median was linked to improved progression-free and overall survival. Small sample size (n ≈ 29) and many exploratory analyses mean the results are intended to be hypothesis-generating. Among patients with durable benefit, tumor-associated TCR clones showed greater expansion in peripheral blood 3 weeks after treatment started (n = 22, p = 0.022).

This sequence was found in a man aged 60-69 years with urothelial cancer. This specimen was PBMCs, taken around atezolizumab (anti-PD-L1) treatment. The chain joins TRBV5-6 to TRBJ2-2; the best D guess is TRBD1, with 5 bases matching. The DNA reads as follows: TGTGCCAGCAGCTTTGGGGCGACCGGGGAGCTGTTTTTT. The resulting protein is CASSFGATGELFF.